This T cell receptor beta chain was documented in a study of vaccination effects on CD4 cells after COVID-19 (dated by TCRdb to 2022 to 2024). With regard to the full study: Across the study, the median time from the second dose to post-vaccine sampling was 72 days (range 14 to 241). SARS-CoV-2 spike-specific CD4+ TCR repertoires from before and after mRNA vaccination were compared in COVID-19 convalescent patients and in infection-naive vaccine recipients. The full study included 9 to 10 COVID-19 convalescent patients and a few SARS-CoV-2-naive healthy vaccine recipients. Cultures from other donors in the study were sequenced using the Oncomine TCR Beta short-read assay on an Illumina iSeq 100.

At the junction V is shortened by 3 bases and J by 1 base, with 6 bases in between. Inclusive of the bounding cysteine and phenylalanine, the CDR3 is 14 residues long. Just CDR3 DNA is preserved here, 42 bases in frame from base 1. CDR1 SNHLY and CDR2 FYNNEI were looked up in the germline V gene. On the study overall, not on this receptor specifically: Among healthy vaccine recipients, nearly all vaccine-induced clones were SARS-CoV-2 mono-reactive, and only 1 of 255 was cross-reactive with common cold coronaviruses. Only a small number of convalescent patients were included, and no early post-infection timepoints were available, which limited the study. Both infection-induced and vaccine-induced clones contracted markedly at late post-vaccination timepoints, which is consistent with waning T cell responses.

As concerns this clone: There is no known antigen for this receptor. No much larger clone exists at a distance of one base, and base qualities are not known.

The ViraFEST assay stimulated PBMC with viral peptide pools and then used TCR sequencing to identify antigen-specific CD4+ T cell clonotypes by expansion. After about 9 days of culture, CD4+ T cells were isolated with the EasySep CD4+ T cell isolation kit. Each participant got two doses of an mRNA SARS-CoV-2 vaccine, either BNT162b2 or mRNA-1273. None of the healthy vaccine recipients had a prior SARS-CoV-2 infection, which was confirmed by nucleocapsid antibody tests that came back negative both before and after vaccination. Some 2 million PBMC per well were cultured in IMDM with around 5% human AB serum, around 10 IU/ml IL-2 and gentamicin, plus 10 ug/ml peptides. On days 3 and 7, half of the culture medium was replaced with fresh IL-2-containing medium. Unless otherwise noted, each peptide stimulation condition was cultured in triplicate wells. Using Ficoll-Paque Plus gradient centrifugation, PBMC were separated from whole blood and then either used fresh or cryopreserved at -140C. The overlapping peptide pools covered the spike proteins of SARS-CoV-2 and of the common cold coronaviruses HCoV-NL63, HCoV-OC43 and HCoV-229E. Genomic DNA was extracted from cultured CD4+ T cells with the QIAamp micro DNA kit.

Library generation was performed with the immunoSEQ multiplex PCR assay. DNA from the cultured and isolated CD4+ T cells underwent TCR beta CDR3 sequencing. Per the source publication's procedure: Non-productive TCR sequences were discarded, and reads were trimmed to the CDR3 region, with only CDR3s of 7 or more amino acids retained. Antigen-specific clonotypes were identified with the MANAFEST web app by comparing expansion in peptide wells against reference cultures. To count as positive, a clone had to show expansion at FDR<0.05 compared with the reference and with all other wells, an odds ratio above 5, and a frequency above 0.1% in two replicate wells. A clonotype was called cross-reactive if it was significantly expanded both in SARS-CoV-2 spike wells and in at least one common cold coronavirus spike condition. Using the stringdist R package, CDR3 similarity was measured by Levenshtein distance, and unrooted trees were constructed with ape in R 3.6.1. Entries here come from immuneACCESS through TCRdb and include only in-frame sequences with V and J called. Some clones fail to appear in such tables; in the studies checked, an unresolved V gene covers under half of the shortfall, and the cause of the remainder is unknown. V, J and clone size reflect that table, while D and trimming were determined from the DNA. The table for this sample lists roughly 34,000 clones; roughly four fifths of them were counted only once. The ten largest clones add up to about 1.6% of the sample.

The receptor was isolated from a human donor who received a COVID-19 vaccine. Some clones in this sample may be carry-over from other donors' samples. This specimen was CD4+ T cells from PBMCs cultured with HCoV-NL63 spike peptides, taken after COVID-19 vaccination. The cell subset or site label corresponds to: HCoV-NL63 spike overlapping peptide pool stimulation. The chain joins TRBV2 to TRBJ2-2; the D gene assignment is ambiguous. Here the CDR3 is given as CASSDRRNTGELFF. At the DNA level, the sequence is TGTGCCAGCAGTGATCGTCGGAACACCGGGGAGCTGTTTTTT.